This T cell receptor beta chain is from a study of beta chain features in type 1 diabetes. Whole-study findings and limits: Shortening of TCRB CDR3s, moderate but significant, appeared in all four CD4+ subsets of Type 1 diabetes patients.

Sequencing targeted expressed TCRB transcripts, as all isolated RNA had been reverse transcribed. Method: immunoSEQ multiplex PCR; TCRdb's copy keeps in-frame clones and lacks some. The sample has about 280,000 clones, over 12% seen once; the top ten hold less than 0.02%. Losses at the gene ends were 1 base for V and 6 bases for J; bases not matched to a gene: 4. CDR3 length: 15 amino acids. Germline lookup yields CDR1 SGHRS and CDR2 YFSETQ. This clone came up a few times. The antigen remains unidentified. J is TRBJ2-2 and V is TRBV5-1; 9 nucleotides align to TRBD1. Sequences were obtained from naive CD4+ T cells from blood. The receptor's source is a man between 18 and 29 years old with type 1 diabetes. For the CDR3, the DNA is TGCGCCAGCAGCTTGTTACAGGGGGCGCCCGGGGAGCTGTTTTTT. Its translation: CASSLLQGAPGELFF.